A single sample gave rise to the 4 T cell receptor beta chains below, sequenced in a study of shared clonotypes between healthy human individuals. Produced via immunoSEQ multiplex PCR; TCRdb's table is partial and in-frame only. The table has around 700,000 clones, more than 70% seen once. The specimen sequenced was memory CD4+ T cells sorted from blood. Subset: CD45RA-negative fraction. Source of these receptors: a woman in her 30s in good health.

In nucleotides, the CDR3 is TGTGCCAGCAGTGAGACCGGGACAGGGGGCTATCAGCCCCAGCATTTT. Residues: CASSETGTGGYQPQHF. The chain employs TRBV6-1 and TRBJ1-5; 12 bases map to TRBD1. Germline CDR1 is MNHNS and CDR2 is SASEGT. The CDR3 runs 16 residues. V lost 3 bases, J lost 5 bases, and 5 bases stayed unmatched.

The chain links TRBV29-1 to TRBJ1-4; a possible D gene is TRBD1 (5 bases). Looked up from germline, CDR1 is SQVTM and CDR2 is ANQGSEA. This CDR3 has 12 amino acids. Trimming stripped 7 bases from V and 8 bases from J, with 14 bases between. CDR3 DNA sequence: TGCAGCGCGGGACGGGAGAGGGAAAAACTGTTTTTT. Translation gives CSAGREREKLFF.

This clone was counted only a few times. V gene TRBV6-1 combines with J gene TRBJ2-1, with 8 bases fitting TRBD2. Germline assignment: CDR1 MNHNS and CDR2 SASEGT. The CDR3 has 14 amino acids. V lost 5 bases, J lost 2 bases, and 2 bases stayed unmatched. CDR3 DNA: TGTGCCAGCAGTACTAGCGGCCCCTACAATGAGCAGTTCTTC. It yields the protein CASSTSGPYNEQFF.

The table lists this clone with a few counts. J is TRBJ2-1 and V is TRBV2, with TRBD2 matching 8 bases. J gave up 0 bases and V 3 bases, and 4 bases lay outside the gene matches. The CDR3 is 16 residues long. Germline V gives CDR1 SNHLY, CDR2 FYNNEI. For the CDR3, the DNA is TGTGCCAGCAGTGATTGGAGCGGGAGCTCCTACAATGAGCAGTTCTTC. The encoded protein is CASSDWSGSSYNEQFF.